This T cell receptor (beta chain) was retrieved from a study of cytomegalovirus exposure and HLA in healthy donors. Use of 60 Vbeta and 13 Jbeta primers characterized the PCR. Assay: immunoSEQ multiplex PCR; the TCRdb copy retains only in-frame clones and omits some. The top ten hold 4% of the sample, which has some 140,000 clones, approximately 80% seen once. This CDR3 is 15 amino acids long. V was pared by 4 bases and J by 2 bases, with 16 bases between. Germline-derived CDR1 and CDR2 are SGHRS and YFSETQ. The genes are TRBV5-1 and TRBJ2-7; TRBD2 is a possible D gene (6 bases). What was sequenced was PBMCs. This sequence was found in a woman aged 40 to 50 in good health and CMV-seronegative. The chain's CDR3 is CASSPRDWVAYEQYF. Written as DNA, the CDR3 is TGCGCCAGCAGCCCGCGGGACTGGGTAGCCTACGAGCAGTACTTC.